These 18 T cell receptor beta chains were all obtained from the same sample, sequenced in a study of T cell repertoires in cytomegalovirus infection. Antigens of these TCRs are unknown. Using its own MiXCR run on the reads, TCRdb lists one record per CDR3 protein. The profile covers over 100,000 distinct CDR3 sequences, with about 30% appearing a single time and around 80% taken by the ten largest. The sequencing used CD8+ T cells from cultured PBMCs, collected from culture after CMV antigen stimulation. Every receptor here comes from a human donor in good health (CMV status not recorded). Some clones in this sample may be carry-over from other donors' samples.

The table lists this clonotype with many counts. The chain uses TRBV7-2 and TRBJ1-1; D gene unclear. V dropped 2 bases and J dropped 1 base, with 8 bases sitting between them. This CDR3 region has 14 residues. Germline values: CDR1 SGHTA, CDR2 FQGNSA. CDR3 in amino acids: CASSLLGSNTEAFF. As DNA, the CDR3 is TGTGCCAGCAGCTTATTAGGGTCGAACACTGAAGCTTTCTTT.

This chain uses TRBV12-3 or TRBV12-4 with TRBJ1-1, with D tentatively TRBD1 (6 bases). This CDR3 spans 13 amino acids. Deletions cut 3 bases from V and 7 bases from J, with 12 bases between. The CDR3 coding sequence is TGTGCCAGCAGTTTGGAGGGGGAGGGTGAAGCTTTCTTT. This gives the protein CASSLEGEGEAFF.

This chain uses TRBV6-4 with TRBJ2-1, with TRBD2 matching 10 bases. V dropped 3 bases and J dropped 2; count of bases not matched to a gene: 4. Per germline, CDR1 MRHNA and CDR2 SNTAGT. The CDR3 runs 16 residues. The CDR3 DNA sequence: TGTGCCAGCAGTGAGGGACTAGCGACCCCCTACAATGAGCAGTTCTTC. It codes for CASSEGLATPYNEQFF.

This rearrangement joins TRBV7-9 to TRBJ1-1; the D is unclear. Trimming took 1 base from V and 11 from J, leaving 14 bases between them. This CDR3 contains 13 residues. In germline, CDR1 is SEHNR, CDR2 FQNEAQ (reference sequence). The CDR3 region is CASSLGAGESAFF. DNA for the CDR3: TGTGCCAGCAGCTTAGGAGCCGGGGAGTCCGCTTTCTTT.

The chain has TRBV7-9 and TRBJ2-7, with TRBD1 matching 9 bases. The CDR3 totals 15 residues. Germline values: CDR1 SEHNR, CDR2 FQNEAQ (reference sequence). V lost 6 bases to trimming and J lost 6 bases; unmatched junction nucleotides: 12. CDR3 loop: CASRPRDRVDGEQYF. The DNA for the CDR3 is TGTGCCAGCAGACCGAGGGACAGGGTAGACGGCGAGCAGTACTTC. The full variable domain, with the rest looked up from reference TRBV7-9 and TRBJ2-7, is DTGVSQNPRHKITKRGQNVTFRCDPISEHNRLYWYRQTLGQGPEFLTYFQNEAQLEKSRLLSDRFSAERPKGSFSTLEIQRTEQGDSAMYLCASRPRDRVDGEQYFGPGTRLTVT.

The chain employs TRBV24-1 and TRBJ2-2; D might be TRBD2 (6 bases). CDR1 is KGHDR, CDR2 SFDVKD, per germline. Trimming removed 2 bases from V and 7 bases from J, with 13 bases in between. There are 15 residues in the CDR3. The CDR3 coding sequence is TGTGCCACCAGTGATTGGCCGGGGGATGGCGGGGAGCTGTTTTTT. Its translation is CATSDWPGDGGELFF.

This rearrangement joins TRBV11-3 to TRBJ2-1, with a tentative D call TRBD1 (5 bases). Looked up from germline, CDR1 is SGHNT and CDR2 is YENEEA. The V end was cut by 4 bases, the J end by 9 bases, with 16 bases between. This CDR3 contains 14 residues. CDR3 amino acids: CASSSPERGREQFF. The CDR3, as DNA: TGTGCCAGCAGCTCCCCAGAAAGGGGTCGTGAGCAGTTCTTC.

The V and J genes are TRBV20-1 and TRBJ1-6, with D unclear. The CDR3 length is 13 residues. The V gene's germline CDR1 is DFQATT and CDR2 SNEGSKA (reference sequence). Trimming took 0 bases from V and 11 from J, leaving 11 bases between them. This chain's CDR3 is CSARDGGGPPLHF. CDR3 DNA sequence: TGCAGTGCTAGAGATGGAGGCGGCCCACCCCTCCACTTT.

This rearrangement joins TRBV27 to TRBJ1-5, with TRBD1 as a possible D gene (5 bases). Germline-derived CDR1 and CDR2 are MNHEY and SMNVEV (reference sequence). The length of the CDR3 is 15 residues. V was clipped by 3 bases and J by 6 bases, with 15 bases between them. CDR3 protein: CASSLQGAGTQPQHF. For the CDR3, the DNA is TGTGCCAGCAGTTTGCAGGGCGCGGGCACTCAGCCCCAGCATTTT.

In its sample, this clonotype was seen a few times. V gene TRBV12-3 or TRBV12-4 combines with J gene TRBJ2-1; D possibly matches TRBD1 or TRBD2 (5 bases each). V lost 5 bases, J lost 0 bases, and 17 bases lay in between. The CDR3 runs 17 residues. The CDR3 coding sequence is TGTGCCAGCAGTCCCTCTGGGGGAAGAGCCTCCTACAATGAGCAGTTCTTC. Its protein is CASSPSGGRASYNEQFF.

J is TRBJ2-2 and V is TRBV6-8; D possibly corresponds to TRBD2 (7 bases). Germline assignment: CDR1 MNHGY and CDR2 SAAAGT. V was pared by 2 bases and J by 1 base, with 26 bases between. This CDR3 is built from 21 residues. Written as DNA, the CDR3 is TGTGCCAGCAGTTACGACCGGGACGTGAAGGGGGAGGGGATGAACACCGGGGAGCTGTTTTTT. Protein product: CASSYDRDVKGEGMNTGELFF.

This clonotype was observed at least ten times. The chain joins TRBV7-8 to TRBJ2-3, with D possibly matching TRBD1 (6 bases). The CDR3 is 20 amino acids. Trimming shortened V by 4 bases and J by 0 bases, and 26 bases separated the two germline ends. CDR1 and CDR2 (germline): SGHVS, FQNEAQ. CDR3 residues: CASSWPGTMSNDPSTDTQYF. In DNA form, the CDR3 reads TGTGCCAGCAGCTGGCCCGGGACAATGAGCAATGATCCTAGCACAGATACGCAGTATTTT.

This clonotype showed up many times. The chain links TRBV7-2 to TRBJ2-1, with D unclear. V was trimmed by 5 bases and J by 7 bases, leaving 12 bases between them. The germline gives CDR1 SGHTA, CDR2 FQGNSA. This CDR3 is built from 13 residues. The CDR3, as DNA: TGTGCCAGCAGCCGGCCCTACGGTAATGAGCAGTTCTTC. Protein sequence: CASSRPYGNEQFF.

The V and J genes are TRBV5-5 and TRBJ2-1; TRBD2 might be the D (6 bases). The CDR3 is 16 residues long. Trimming cost V 1 base and J 4 bases, with 15 bases left between them. The V gene's germline CDR1 is SGHKS and CDR2 YYEKEE (reference sequence). CDR3 protein: CASSLYWGGTYNEQFF. The CDR3 DNA is TGTGCCAGCAGCTTGTATTGGGGAGGAACTTACAATGAGCAGTTCTTC.

This clonotype was observed many times. The chain uses TRBV7-6 and TRBJ2-1; 10 bases match TRBD2. Germline V gene lookup returns CDR1 SGHVS and CDR2 FNYEAQ. J lost 1 base, V lost 2 bases, and 11 bases had no gene match. This CDR3 contains 19 residues. The CDR3 sequence: CASSLYRIVAGGSYNEQFF. In nucleotides, the CDR3 is TGTGCCAGCAGCTTATATCGGATTGTAGCGGGGGGTTCCTACAATGAGCAGTTCTTC.

This clonotype was picked up many times. This chain joins TRBV7-2 and TRBJ2-5; D is undetermined. The CDR3 totals 16 residues. Trimming took 2 bases from V and 5 from J, leaving 18 bases between them. The germline V gene has CDR1 SGHTA and CDR2 FQGNSA. CDR3 bases: TGTGCCAGCAGCTTACGTGGGGTTGGTTCGTTGGAGACCCAGTACTTC. This gives the protein CASSLRGVGSLETQYF.

This clonotype showed up just a few times. The chain is built from TRBV6-1 and TRBJ1-5, with D possibly matching TRBD1 (5 bases). Germline-derived CDR1 and CDR2 are MNHNS and SASEGT. This CDR3 region has 12 residues. This CDR3 is CATGDSNQPQHF. CDR3 bases: TGTGCTACGGGGGATAGCAATCAGCCCCAGCATTTT.

This clonotype showed up many times. The rearrangement joins TRBV7-2 to TRBJ2-5, with D perhaps TRBD2 (6 bases). The CDR3 sequence is 16 residues long. The germline gives CDR1 SGHTA, CDR2 FQGNSA. The V and J ends lost 4 bases and 5 bases respectively, with 20 bases between them. The CDR3 bases are TGTGCCAGCAGCTCAGTAAATCCGGGACTGGGCGAGACCCAGTACTTC. It encodes CASSSVNPGLGETQYF. Complete variable domain (other parts from reference TRBV7-2 and TRBJ2-5): GAGVSQSPSNKVTEKGKDVELRCDPISGHTALYWYRQSLGQGLEFLIYFQGNSAPDKSGLPSDRFSAERTGGSVSTLTIQRTQQEDSAVYLCASSSVNPGLGETQYFGPGTRLLVL.